This TCR beta chain was recovered during a study of metastatic and nonmetastatic thyroid tumors. At the level of the study: The authors compared repertoires across blood and tumor or nodule tissue from malignant and benign thyroid patients.

V was shortened by 0 bases and J by 4 bases, with 10 bases between the two germline ends. The CDR3 has 14 residues. The germline gives CDR1 DFQATT, CDR2 SNEGSKA (reference sequence). Patients underwent thyroid surgery, and none had received any treatment before it. General study points: As reported, TCR beta diversity in blood and tumor was significantly higher in malignant thyroid tumors than in benign nodules.

About this clone itself: Its antigen is as yet unknown.

Study processing details: The study's classifier, a distant-metastasis tool for papillary thyroid cancer, was built using CDR3 differences across clinicopathological groups. TCRdb re-processed the PCR reads through MiXCR. The V and J calls, along with clone size, are taken from TCRdb and not from the paper's own processing. The sample carries under 25,000 clones, about a fifth recorded once. The rearrangement joins TRBV20-1 to TRBJ1-5; TRBD1 is a possible D gene (5 bases). The sequenced sample consisted of blood. The receptor was derived from a female donor with papillary thyroid cancer or a benign thyroid nodule (not recorded which). Some clones in this sample may be carry-over from other donors' samples. CDR3 sequence: CSAREGWGNQPQHF. The CDR3 bases are TGCAGTGCTAGAGAGGGTTGGGGGAATCAGCCCCAGCATTTT.